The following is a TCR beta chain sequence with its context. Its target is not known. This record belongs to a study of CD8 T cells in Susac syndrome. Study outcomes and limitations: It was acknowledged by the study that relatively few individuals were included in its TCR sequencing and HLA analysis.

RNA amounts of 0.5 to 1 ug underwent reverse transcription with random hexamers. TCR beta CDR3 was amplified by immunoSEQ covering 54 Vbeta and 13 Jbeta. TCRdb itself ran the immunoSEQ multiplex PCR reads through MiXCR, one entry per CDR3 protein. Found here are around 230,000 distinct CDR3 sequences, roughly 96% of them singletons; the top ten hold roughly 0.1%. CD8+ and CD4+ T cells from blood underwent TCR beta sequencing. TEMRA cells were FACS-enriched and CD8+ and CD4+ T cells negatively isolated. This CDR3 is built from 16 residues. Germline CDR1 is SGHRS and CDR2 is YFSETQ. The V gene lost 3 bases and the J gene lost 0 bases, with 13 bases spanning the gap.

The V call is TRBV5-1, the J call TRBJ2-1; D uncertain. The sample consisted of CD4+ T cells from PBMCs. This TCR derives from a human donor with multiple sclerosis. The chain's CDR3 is CASSSLAVGSYNEQFF. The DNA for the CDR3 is TGCGCCAGCAGCTCCCTGGCGGTGGGCTCCTACAATGAGCAGTTCTTC.